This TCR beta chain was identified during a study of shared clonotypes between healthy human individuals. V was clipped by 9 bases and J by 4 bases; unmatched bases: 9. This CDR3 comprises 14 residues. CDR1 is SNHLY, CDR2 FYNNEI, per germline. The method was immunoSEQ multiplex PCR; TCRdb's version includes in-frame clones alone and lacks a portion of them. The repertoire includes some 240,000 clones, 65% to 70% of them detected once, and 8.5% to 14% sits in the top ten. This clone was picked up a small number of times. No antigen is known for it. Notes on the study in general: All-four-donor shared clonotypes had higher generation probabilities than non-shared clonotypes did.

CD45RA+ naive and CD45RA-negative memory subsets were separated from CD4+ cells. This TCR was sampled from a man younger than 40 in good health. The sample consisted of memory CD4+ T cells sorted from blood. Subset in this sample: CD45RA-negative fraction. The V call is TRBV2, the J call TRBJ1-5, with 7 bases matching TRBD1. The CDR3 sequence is CASRGDRDNQPQHF. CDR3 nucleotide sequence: TGTGCCAGTAGGGGGGACAGAGATAATCAGCCCCAGCATTTT.